A single sample is the source of the 28 T cell receptor beta chains below, sequenced in a study of beta chain features in type 1 diabetes. Expressed TCRB transcripts got sequenced, as all isolated RNA was reverse transcribed. The table came from immunoSEQ multiplex PCR; TCRdb's copy has only in-frame clones and leaves some out. The sample yields about 360,000 clones, roughly 12% seen once. The sample taken for sequencing was naive CD4+ T cells from blood. The origin of the receptors is a man aged 18 to 35 in good health.

About this clone itself: This sample also contains other DNA sequences that code for the same CDR3. The chain joins TRBV5-4 to TRBJ1-6; D is possibly TRBD1 (6 bases). V was shortened by 5 bases and J by 13 bases, with 16 bases between the two germline ends. The germline V gene encodes CDR1 SGHNT and CDR2 YYREEE (reference sequence). The CDR3 consists of 13 residues. CDR3 in DNA: TGTGCCAGCAGTTCGGGGGGCAGCTCCCCCCTCCACTTT. Its protein is CASSSGGSSPLHF.

V gene TRBV18 combines with J gene TRBJ2-3; 8 bases match TRBD1. V lost 3 bases, J lost 5 bases, and 10 bases stayed unmatched. The CDR3 runs 16 residues. Germline CDR1 is KGHSH and CDR2 is LQKENI. The CDR3 DNA reads TGTGCCAGCTCACCCCGAATAGACAGGGGCGAAGATACGCAGTATTTT. This codes for CASSPRIDRGEDTQYF. Full variable domain (outside the CDR3, taken from reference TRBV18 and TRBJ2-3): NAGVMQNPRHLVRRRGQEARLRCSPMKGHSHVYWYRQLPEEGLKFMVYLQKENIIDESGMPKERFSAEFPKEGPSILRIQQVVRGDSAAYFCASSPRIDRGEDTQYFGPGTRLTVL.

A note on this clone: Other nucleotide sequences from this sample produce the same CDR3. The chain employs TRBV5-1 and TRBJ2-7; D gene ambiguous. Trimming left V 3 bases short and J 3 bases short, with 4 bases between. The CDR3 consists of 11 residues. In germline, CDR1 is SGHRS, CDR2 YFSETQ. The CDR3 reads CASSYGYEQYF. CDR3 sequence (DNA): TGCGCCAGCAGCTACGGCTACGAGCAGTACTTC.

The V gene is TRBV10-3, the J gene TRBJ2-5, with 8 bases matching TRBD1. The CDR3 loop spans 15 amino acids. V lost 6 bases and J lost 2; bases outside the gene matches: 8. CDR1 ENHRY and CDR2 SYGVKD come from the germline V gene. CDR3 in amino acids: CAIRDDRGTQETQYF. DNA of the CDR3: TGTGCCATCAGAGATGACAGGGGTACTCAAGAGACCCAGTACTTC.

This rearrangement joins TRBV7-9 to TRBJ1-2; TRBD1 agrees at 11 bases. Germline-derived CDR1 and CDR2 are SEHNR and FQNEAQ (reference sequence). The CDR3 contains 15 residues. After removal of 5 bases from V and 7 bases from J, the junction contained 9 bases not matched to a gene. Written as DNA, the CDR3 is TGTGCCAGCAGCCGAGACGGACAGGGGGCCTTTGGCTACACCTTC. Translated, it gives CASSRDGQGAFGYTF.

V usage is TRBV5-4 and J usage is TRBJ2-1; TRBD2 might be the D (7 bases). Trimming cost V 4 bases and J 8 bases, with 22 bases left between them. CDR3 length equals 16 residues. Per germline, CDR1 SGHNT and CDR2 YYREEE (reference sequence). CDR3 protein: CASSPGGGSSTYEQFF. The DNA of the CDR3 is TGTGCCAGCAGCCCGGGCGGGGGCTCCAGTACATATGAGCAGTTCTTC.

This clone appeared a few times. J is TRBJ2-1 and V is TRBV7-3, with 14 bases fitting TRBD2. Germline V gene lookup returns CDR1 SGHTA and CDR2 FQGTGA. The CDR3 contains 17 residues. V lost 5 bases to trimming and J lost 2 bases; unmatched junction nucleotides: 5. The CDR3 region is CASSLGLAGGAYNEQFF. The CDR3 DNA reads TGTGCCAGCAGCCTAGGACTAGCGGGAGGTGCCTACAATGAGCAGTTCTTC.

This clone showed up just a few times. This chain uses TRBV5-1 with TRBJ2-1; TRBD2 aligns across 8 bases. With 1 base clipped from V and 7 bases from J, the junction kept 7 bases outside the gene matches. The CDR3 spans 15 residues. Germline-derived CDR1 and CDR2 are SGHRS and YFSETQ. Here the CDR3 reads CASSLLTGGQNEQFF. CDR3 DNA sequence: TGCGCCAGCAGCTTGCTGACGGGGGGGCAGAATGAGCAGTTCTTC.

This clone appeared a few times. The rearrangement joins TRBV27 to TRBJ1-5; perhaps TRBD1 as D (6 bases). Trimming removed 5 bases at V and 9 bases at J, with 17 bases between. Germline V gives CDR1 MNHEY, CDR2 SMNVEV (reference sequence). The CDR3 loop spans 14 amino acids. Here the CDR3 DNA reads TGTGCCAGCAGTAGATATACAGGGTCTGGGCCCCAGCATTTT. Translated: CASSRYTGSGPQHF.

This clone showed up just a few times. The chain carries TRBV9 and TRBJ1-1, with D perhaps TRBD1 (5 bases). Germline values: CDR1 SGDLS, CDR2 YYNGEE. The CDR3 has 14 residues. V was shortened by 2 bases and J by 1 base, with 9 bases between the two germline ends. CDR3 amino acids: CASSVQGQNTEAFF. The CDR3 coding sequence is TGTGCCAGCAGCGTTCAGGGTCAGAACACTGAAGCTTTCTTT.

The gene calls are TRBV7-2 and TRBJ2-5, with D maybe TRBD1 (6 bases). The CDR3 is 13 amino acids. Trimming shortened V by 5 bases and J by 3 bases, and 10 bases separated the two germline ends. Germline CDR1 and CDR2: SGHTA and FQGNSA. The CDR3 nucleotides read TGTGCCAGCAGCCGGGACACCAAAGAGACCCAGTACTTC. It specifies CASSRDTKETQYF.

Ten or more counts support this clone. The chain couples TRBV10-3 to TRBJ2-3; perhaps TRBD1 as D (6 bases). Trimming shortened V by 6 bases and J by 3 bases, and 10 bases separated the two germline ends. The CDR3 loop spans 13 amino acids. Germline CDR1 ENHRY, CDR2 SYGVKD. CDR3 nucleotides: TGTGCCATCAGCGTAACAGGGACAGATACGCAGTATTTT. As protein: CAISVTGTDTQYF.

The genes are TRBV5-1 and TRBJ2-1, with 16 bases matching TRBD2. V was pared by 1 base and J by 0 bases, with 4 bases of the junction left unmatched. The germline V gene has CDR1 SGHRS and CDR2 YFSETQ. The CDR3 runs 19 residues. CDR3 coding DNA: TGCGCCAGCAGCTTGATGGGACTAGCGGGGGGGAGCTCCTACAATGAGCAGTTCTTC. Protein product: CASSLMGLAGGSSYNEQFF.

A few counts support this clone. J is TRBJ2-5 and V is TRBV20-1, with D tentatively TRBD2 (6 bases). The CDR3 extends over 11 amino acids. V lost 3 bases to trimming and J lost 5 bases, with 7 bases between them. Germline V gene sequence: CDR1 DFQATT, CDR2 SNEGSKA (reference sequence). The CDR3 DNA sequence: TGCAGTGCTAGCGGGAGTGAGACCCAGTACTTC. Translation gives CSASGSETQYF.

This clone was seen a handful of times. The chain uses TRBV13 and TRBJ2-3; no firm D call. This CDR3 has 14 amino acids. Germline CDR1 and CDR2: PRHDT and FYEKMQ (reference sequence). V lost 3 bases and J 3 bases, leaving 10 bases between the germline ends. The CDR3 coding sequence is TGTGCCAGCAGCTTGTGGTATCGGACAGATACGCAGTATTTT. It yields the protein CASSLWYRTDTQYF.

The V gene is TRBV4-3, the J gene TRBJ1-1; no definite D call. Germline lookup yields CDR1 LGHNA and CDR2 YSLEER. Trimming stripped 2 bases from V and 7 bases from J, with 11 bases between. The CDR3 has 13 residues. The DNA for the CDR3 is TGCGCCAGCAGCCAATATTTAGAAATTGAAGCTTTCTTT. It yields the protein CASSQYLEIEAFF.

This clone was detected a few times. The chain recombines TRBV7-3 with TRBJ2-3; 11 bases agree with TRBD2. This CDR3 region has 14 residues. V shed 5 bases, J shed 7 bases, and the junction held 5 bases outside the gene matches. Germline V lookup: CDR1 SGHTA, CDR2 FQGTGA. The CDR3, as DNA: TGTGCCAGCAGCGGGTCTAGCGGGAGGTATACGCAGTATTTT. It yields the protein CASSGSSGRYTQYF.

This clone was detected only a few times. The chain recombines TRBV14 with TRBJ2-1; 7 bases agree with TRBD2. There are 16 residues in the CDR3. V trimming: 4 bases; J trimming: 4 bases; junction bases outside the gene matches: 10. Germline loops: CDR1 SGHDN, CDR2 FVKESK. The CDR3 protein is CASSPTGGGRYNEQFF. Written as DNA, the CDR3 is TGTGCCAGCAGCCCGACGGGCGGGGGACGGTACAATGAGCAGTTCTTC.

This clone turned up a few times. J is TRBJ2-5 and V is TRBV30; TRBD2 might be the D (6 bases). Germline lookup yields CDR1 GTSNPN and CDR2 SVGIG (reference sequence). V was shortened by 5 bases and J by 1 base, with 8 bases between the two germline ends. This CDR3 comprises 12 residues. As DNA, the CDR3 is TGTGCCTGGGCGGGATCCCAAGAGACCCAGTACTTC. Encoded protein: CAWAGSQETQYF.

This clone was detected only a few times. The chain links TRBV7-8 to TRBJ1-5, with 8 bases that match TRBD1. The CDR3 has 14 residues. Germline assignment: CDR1 SGHVS and CDR2 FQNEAQ. V dropped 4 bases and J dropped 5; count of bases not matched to a gene: 4. DNA for the CDR3: TGTGCCAGCAGCTGGACAGGGCAAGATCAGCCCCAGCATTTT. Its translation: CASSWTGQDQPQHF.

The V gene is TRBV28, the J gene TRBJ2-7; 7 bases map to TRBD1. The CDR3 spans 14 residues. Germline V gene data show CDR1 as MDHEN and CDR2 as SYDVKM. V lost 5 bases, J lost 3 bases, and 7 bases stayed unmatched. The CDR3 region is CASSPGQQYYEQYF. Written as DNA, the CDR3 is TGTGCCAGCAGTCCGGGACAGCAATACTACGAGCAGTACTTC.

The chain uses TRBV10-3 and TRBJ1-1; TRBD1 might be the D (5 bases). The germline V and J ends were trimmed by 9 bases and 0 bases, with 11 bases remaining between them. The CDR3 length is 13 residues. The germline V gene has CDR1 ENHRY and CDR2 SYGVKD. CDR3: CAITGHLNTEAFF. In DNA form, the CDR3 reads TGTGCCATAACTGGACACTTGAACACTGAAGCTTTCTTT.

V and J are TRBV12-5 and TRBJ1-1; D remains ambiguous. V was cut by 4 bases and J by 6 bases, with 12 bases left in between. The CDR3 is made up of 13 amino acids. Germline values: CDR1 LGHNT, CDR2 FRNRAP. CDR3 bases: TGTGCTAGTGGTTCTTATACGGGAGCTGAAGCTTTCTTT. Translating it yields CASGSYTGAEAFF.

The chain recombines TRBV14 with TRBJ2-4; tentative D call: TRBD1 (5 bases). The CDR3 consists of 14 residues. Trimming removed 3 bases at V and 4 bases at J, with 10 bases between. The germline gives CDR1 SGHDN, CDR2 FVKESK. The CDR3 DNA follows: TGTGCCAGCAGCCATTTGGCAGGGAAAAACATTCAGTACTTC. It yields the protein CASSHLAGKNIQYF.

The rearrangement joins TRBV30 to TRBJ1-5; possibly TRBD1 for D (6 bases). This CDR3 spans 16 amino acids. The germline V and J ends were trimmed by 2 bases and 0 bases, with 14 bases remaining between them. CDR1 and CDR2 from the germline V gene are GTSNPN and SVGIG (reference sequence). The CDR3 is CAWSRTVTYSNQPQHF. The CDR3 DNA reads TGTGCCTGGAGTCGGACAGTCACATATAGCAATCAGCCCCAGCATTTT.

A few counts support this clone. This chain joins TRBV7-9 and TRBJ2-6, with unresolved D. Trimming shortened V by 5 bases and J by 0 bases, and 11 bases separated the two germline ends. CDR3 length: 16 amino acids. CDR1 SEHNR and CDR2 FQNEAQ come from the germline V gene (reference sequence). CDR3 sequence reads: CASSPRSSSGANVLTF. CDR3 sequence (DNA): TGTGCCAGCAGCCCCCGTAGCAGCTCTGGGGCCAACGTCCTGACTTTC.

The chain couples TRBV4-2 to TRBJ2-5, with TRBD1 as a possible D gene (6 bases). Trimming removed 4 bases at V and 7 bases at J, with 25 bases between. From germline, CDR1 is LGHNA and CDR2 YNFKEQ. CDR3 length equals 17 residues. Written as DNA, the CDR3 is TGTGCCAGCAGCCCCCCGCCCGGGACACTAAGTTTTGGGACCCAGTACTTC. Amino acid sequence: CASSPPPGTLSFGTQYF.

The rearrangement joins TRBV19 to TRBJ2-7, with 7 bases aligning to TRBD1. V gave up 5 bases and J gave up 3 bases; unmatched junction bases: 10. The CDR3 runs to 15 residues. In germline, CDR1 is LNHDA, CDR2 SQIVND (reference sequence). This CDR3 is CASSVTTGILYEQYF. The CDR3 nucleotides are TGTGCCAGTAGTGTGACGACAGGGATTCTCTACGAGCAGTACTTC.